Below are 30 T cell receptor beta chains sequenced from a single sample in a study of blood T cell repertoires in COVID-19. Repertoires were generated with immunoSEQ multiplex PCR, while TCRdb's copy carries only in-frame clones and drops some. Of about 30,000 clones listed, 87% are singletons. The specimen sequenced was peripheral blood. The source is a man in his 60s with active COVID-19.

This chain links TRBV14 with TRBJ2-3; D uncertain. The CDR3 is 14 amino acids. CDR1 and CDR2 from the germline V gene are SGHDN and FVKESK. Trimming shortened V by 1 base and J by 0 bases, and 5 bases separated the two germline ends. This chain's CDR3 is CASSQGRSTDTQYF. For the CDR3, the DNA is TGTGCCAGCAGCCAAGGTAGAAGCACAGATACGCAGTATTTT.

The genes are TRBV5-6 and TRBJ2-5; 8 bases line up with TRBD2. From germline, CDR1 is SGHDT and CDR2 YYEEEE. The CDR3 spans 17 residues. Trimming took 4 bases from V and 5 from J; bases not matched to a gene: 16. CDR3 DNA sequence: TGTGCCAGCAGCACAGTGCGGCTAGCGGGTAATTCTGAGACCCAGTACTTC. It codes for CASSTVRLAGNSETQYF. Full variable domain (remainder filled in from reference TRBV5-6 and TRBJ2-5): DAGVTQSPTHLIKTRGQQVTLRCSPKSGHDTVSWYQQALGQGPQFIFQYYEEEERQRGNFPDRFSGHQFPNYSSELNVNALLLGDSALYLCASSTVRLAGNSETQYFGPGTRLLVL.

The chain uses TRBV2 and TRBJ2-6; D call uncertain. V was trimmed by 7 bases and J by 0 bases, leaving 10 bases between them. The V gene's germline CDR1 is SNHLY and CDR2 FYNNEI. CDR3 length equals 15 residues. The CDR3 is CASTRPGSGANVLTF. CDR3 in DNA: TGTGCCAGCACCCGACCGGGCTCTGGGGCCAACGTCCTGACTTTC.

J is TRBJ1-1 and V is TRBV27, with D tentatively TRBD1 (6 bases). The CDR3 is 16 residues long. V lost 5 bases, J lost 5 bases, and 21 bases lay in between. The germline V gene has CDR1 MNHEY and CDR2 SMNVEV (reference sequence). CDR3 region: CASSRQGSSRMTEAFF. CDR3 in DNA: TGTGCCAGCAGTCGGCAGGGGTCCTCAAGGATGACTGAAGCTTTCTTT.

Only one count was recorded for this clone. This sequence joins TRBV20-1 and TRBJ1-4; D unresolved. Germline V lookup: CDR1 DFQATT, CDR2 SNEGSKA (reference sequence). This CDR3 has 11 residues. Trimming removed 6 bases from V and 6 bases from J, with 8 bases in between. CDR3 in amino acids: CSAYRYEKLFF. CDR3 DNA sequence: TGCAGTGCCTATCGGTATGAAAAACTGTTTTTT.

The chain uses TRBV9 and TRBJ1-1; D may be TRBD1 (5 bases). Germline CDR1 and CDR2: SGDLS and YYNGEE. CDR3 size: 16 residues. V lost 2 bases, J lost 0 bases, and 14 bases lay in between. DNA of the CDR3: TGTGCCAGCAGCGTGGGTAGGGACTTTCTGAACACTGAAGCTTTCTTT. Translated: CASSVGRDFLNTEAFF.

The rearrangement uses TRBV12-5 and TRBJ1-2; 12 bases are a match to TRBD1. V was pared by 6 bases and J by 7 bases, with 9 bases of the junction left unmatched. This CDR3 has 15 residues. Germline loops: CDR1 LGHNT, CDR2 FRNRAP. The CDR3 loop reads CASGPGTGGSSGYTF. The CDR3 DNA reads TGTGCTAGTGGCCCCGGGACAGGGGGCTCGAGTGGCTACACCTTC.

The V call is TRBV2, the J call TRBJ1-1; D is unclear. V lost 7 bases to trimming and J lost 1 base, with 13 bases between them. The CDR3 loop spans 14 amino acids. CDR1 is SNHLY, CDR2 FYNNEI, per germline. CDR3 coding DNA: TGTGCCAGCAATGGGCAGTACGGGAACACTGAAGCTTTCTTT. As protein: CASNGQYGNTEAFF.

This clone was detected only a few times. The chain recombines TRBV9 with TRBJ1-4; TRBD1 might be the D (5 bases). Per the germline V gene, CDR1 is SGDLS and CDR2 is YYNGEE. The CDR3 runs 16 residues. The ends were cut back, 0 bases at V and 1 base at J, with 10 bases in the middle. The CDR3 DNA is TGTGCCAGCAGCGTAGGGGGCATTGGAACTAATGAAAAACTGTTTTTT. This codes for CASSVGGIGTNEKLFF. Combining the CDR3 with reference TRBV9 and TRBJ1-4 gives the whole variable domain DSGVTQTPKHLITATGQRVTLRCSPRSGDLSVYWYQQSLDQGLQFLIQYYNGEERAKGNILERFSAQQFPDLHSELNLSSLELGDSALYFCASSVGGIGTNEKLFFGSGTQLSVL.

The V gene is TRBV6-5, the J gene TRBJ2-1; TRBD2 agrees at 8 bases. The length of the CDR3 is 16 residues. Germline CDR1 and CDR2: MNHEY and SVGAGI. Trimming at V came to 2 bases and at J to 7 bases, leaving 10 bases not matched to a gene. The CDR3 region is CASSYERGSLKNEQFF. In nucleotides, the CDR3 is TGTGCCAGCAGTTACGAGCGGGGGTCGTTGAAGAATGAGCAGTTCTTC.

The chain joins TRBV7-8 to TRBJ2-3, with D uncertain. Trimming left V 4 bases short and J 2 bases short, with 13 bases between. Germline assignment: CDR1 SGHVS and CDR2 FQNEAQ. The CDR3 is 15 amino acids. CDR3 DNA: TGTGCCAGCAGCTCTACCGGGTCCTACACAGATACGCAGTATTTT. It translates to CASSSTGSYTDTQYF.

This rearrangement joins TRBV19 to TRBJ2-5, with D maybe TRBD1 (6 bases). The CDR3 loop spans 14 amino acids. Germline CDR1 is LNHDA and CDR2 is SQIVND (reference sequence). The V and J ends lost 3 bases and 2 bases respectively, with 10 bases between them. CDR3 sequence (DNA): TGTGCCAGTAGTATTACAGGGTCTCAAGAGACCCAGTACTTC. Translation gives CASSITGSQETQYF.

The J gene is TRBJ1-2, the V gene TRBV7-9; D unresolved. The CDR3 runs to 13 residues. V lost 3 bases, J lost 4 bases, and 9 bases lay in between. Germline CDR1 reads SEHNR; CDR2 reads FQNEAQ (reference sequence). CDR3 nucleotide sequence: TGTGCCAGCAGCTTTGTCGGGAGCTATGGCTACACCTTC. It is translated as CASSFVGSYGYTF.

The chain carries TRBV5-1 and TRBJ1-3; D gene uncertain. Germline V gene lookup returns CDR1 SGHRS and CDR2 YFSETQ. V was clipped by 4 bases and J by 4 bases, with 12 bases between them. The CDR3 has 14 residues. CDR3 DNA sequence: TGCGCCAGCAGCCTGGAAGCCTCGGGAAACACCATATATTTT. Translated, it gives CASSLEASGNTIYF.

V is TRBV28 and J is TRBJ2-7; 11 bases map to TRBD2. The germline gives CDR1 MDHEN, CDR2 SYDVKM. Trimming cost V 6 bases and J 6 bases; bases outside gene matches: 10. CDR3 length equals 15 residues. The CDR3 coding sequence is TGTGCCAGCAGGACGACCGGGACTAGCGGAGCCGAGCAGTACTTC. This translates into CASRTTGTSGAEQYF.

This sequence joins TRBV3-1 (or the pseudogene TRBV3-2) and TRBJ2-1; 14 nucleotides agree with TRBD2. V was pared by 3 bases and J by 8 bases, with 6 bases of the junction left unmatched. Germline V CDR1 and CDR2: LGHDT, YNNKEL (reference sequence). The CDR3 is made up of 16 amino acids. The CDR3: CASSHLTSGGAHEQFF. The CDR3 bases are TGTGCCAGCAGCCATCTGACTAGCGGGGGGGCTCATGAGCAGTTCTTC.

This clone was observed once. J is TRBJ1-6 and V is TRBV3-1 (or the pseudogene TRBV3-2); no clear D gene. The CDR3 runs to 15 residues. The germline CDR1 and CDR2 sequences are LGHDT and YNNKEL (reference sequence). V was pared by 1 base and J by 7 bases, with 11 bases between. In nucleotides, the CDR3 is TGTGCCAGCAGCCAAGGTCACAGTATCAATTCACCCCTCCACTTT. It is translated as CASSQGHSINSPLHF.

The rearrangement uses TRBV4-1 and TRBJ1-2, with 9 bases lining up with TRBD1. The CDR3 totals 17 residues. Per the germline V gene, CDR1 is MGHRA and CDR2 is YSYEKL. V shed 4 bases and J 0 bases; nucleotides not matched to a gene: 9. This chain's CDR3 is CASSPLGTGPSNYGYTF. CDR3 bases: TGCGCCAGCAGCCCACTCGGGACAGGGCCTTCTAACTATGGCTACACCTTC.

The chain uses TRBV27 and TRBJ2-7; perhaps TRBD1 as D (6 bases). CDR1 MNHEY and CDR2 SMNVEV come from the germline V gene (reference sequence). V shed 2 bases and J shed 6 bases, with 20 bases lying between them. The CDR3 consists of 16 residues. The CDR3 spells CASSLQYGQRYGEQYF. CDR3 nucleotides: TGTGCCAGCAGTTTACAGTACGGACAGAGGTACGGCGAGCAGTACTTC.

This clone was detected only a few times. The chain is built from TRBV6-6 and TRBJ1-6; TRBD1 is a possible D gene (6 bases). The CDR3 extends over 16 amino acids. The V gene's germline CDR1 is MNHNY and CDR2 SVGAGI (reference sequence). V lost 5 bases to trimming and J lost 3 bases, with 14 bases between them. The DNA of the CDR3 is TGTGCCAGCAGTCAGCTAGGACAGCGCTATAATTCACCCCTCCACTTT. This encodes CASSQLGQRYNSPLHF.

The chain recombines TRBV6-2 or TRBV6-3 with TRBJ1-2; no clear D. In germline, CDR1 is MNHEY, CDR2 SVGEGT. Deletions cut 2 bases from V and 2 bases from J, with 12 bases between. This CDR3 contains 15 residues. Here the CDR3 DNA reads TGTGCCAGCAGTTACCTCCGCAGTTCGAACTATGGCTACACCTTC. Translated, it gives CASSYLRSSNYGYTF.

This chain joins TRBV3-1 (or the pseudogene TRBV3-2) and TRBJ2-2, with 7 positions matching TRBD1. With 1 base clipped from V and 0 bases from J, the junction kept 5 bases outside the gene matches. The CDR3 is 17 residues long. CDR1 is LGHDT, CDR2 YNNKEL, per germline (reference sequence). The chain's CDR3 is CASSQVSTGANTGELFF. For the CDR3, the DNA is TGTGCCAGCAGCCAAGTATCCACAGGGGCGAACACCGGGGAGCTGTTTTTT.

CDR3 sequence (DNA): TGTGCCAGCAGCCCCGGTGGACAGTTCCAATCAGCAACTAATGAAAAACTGTTTTTT. Residues: CASSPGGQFQSATNEKLFF. The chain has TRBV7-8 and TRBJ1-4; possible D gene TRBD1, 6 bases. The CDR3 length is 19 residues. V was cut by 5 bases and J by 0 bases, with 22 bases left in between. Germline loops: CDR1 SGHVS, CDR2 FQNEAQ.

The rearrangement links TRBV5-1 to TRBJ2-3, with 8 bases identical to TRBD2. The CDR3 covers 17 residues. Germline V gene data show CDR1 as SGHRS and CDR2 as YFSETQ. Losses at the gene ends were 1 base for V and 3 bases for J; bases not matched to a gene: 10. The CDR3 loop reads CASSLRNSGVGTDTQYF. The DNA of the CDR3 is TGCGCCAGCAGCTTGAGAAATAGCGGGGTGGGGACAGATACGCAGTATTTT. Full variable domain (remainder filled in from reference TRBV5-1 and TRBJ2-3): KAGVTQTPRYLIKTRGQQVTLSCSPISGHRSVSWYQQTPGQGLQFLFEYFSETQRNKGNFPGRFSGRQFSNSRSEMNVSTLELGDSALYLCASSLRNSGVGTDTQYFGPGTRLTVL.

CDR3 loop: CASSQADEQFF. In nucleotides, the CDR3 is TGTGCCAGCAGCCAAGCCGATGAGCAGTTCTTC. The rearrangement links TRBV3-1 (or the pseudogene TRBV3-2) to TRBJ2-1; no firm D call. Between the trimmed V and J ends, which lost 1 base and 8 bases, there was a span of 3 bases. The CDR3 contains 11 residues. Germline CDR1 reads LGHDT; CDR2 reads YNNKEL (reference sequence).

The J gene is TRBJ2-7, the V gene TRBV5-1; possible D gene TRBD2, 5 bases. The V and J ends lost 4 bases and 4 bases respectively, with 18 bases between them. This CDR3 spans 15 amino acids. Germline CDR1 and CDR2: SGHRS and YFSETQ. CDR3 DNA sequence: TGCGCCAGCAGCCGATCGGGGTCCACTGAGTACGAGCAGTACTTC. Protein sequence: CASSRSGSTEYEQYF.

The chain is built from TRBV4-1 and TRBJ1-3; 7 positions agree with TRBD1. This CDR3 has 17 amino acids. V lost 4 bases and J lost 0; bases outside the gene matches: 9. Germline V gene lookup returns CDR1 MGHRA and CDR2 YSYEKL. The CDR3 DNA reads TGCGCCAGCAGCCCACGGGGACAGTCGGTCTCTGGAAACACCATATATTTT. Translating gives CASSPRGQSVSGNTIYF.

CDR3 sequence: CASSITGDYGYTF. CDR3 bases: TGTGCCAGCAGTATAACAGGGGACTATGGCTACACCTTC. The rearrangement links TRBV28 to TRBJ1-2; 7 bases align to TRBD1. Germline lookup yields CDR1 MDHEN and CDR2 SYDVKM. Trimming took 5 bases from V and 3 from J; bases not matched to a gene: 3. CDR3 length: 13 amino acids.

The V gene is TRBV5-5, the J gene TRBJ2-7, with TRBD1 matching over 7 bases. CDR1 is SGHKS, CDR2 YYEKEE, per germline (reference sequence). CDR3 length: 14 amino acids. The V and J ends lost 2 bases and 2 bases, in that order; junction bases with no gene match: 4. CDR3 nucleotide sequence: TGTGCCAGCAGCTTCAGGGGACAGACCTACGAGCAGTACTTC. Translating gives CASSFRGQTYEQYF.

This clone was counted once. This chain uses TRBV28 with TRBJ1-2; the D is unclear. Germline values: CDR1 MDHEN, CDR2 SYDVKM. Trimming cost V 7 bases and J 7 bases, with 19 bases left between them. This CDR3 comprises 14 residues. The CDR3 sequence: CASIAGEVGGGYTF. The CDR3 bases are TGTGCCAGCATCGCCGGGGAGGTTGGAGGTGGCTACACCTTC.